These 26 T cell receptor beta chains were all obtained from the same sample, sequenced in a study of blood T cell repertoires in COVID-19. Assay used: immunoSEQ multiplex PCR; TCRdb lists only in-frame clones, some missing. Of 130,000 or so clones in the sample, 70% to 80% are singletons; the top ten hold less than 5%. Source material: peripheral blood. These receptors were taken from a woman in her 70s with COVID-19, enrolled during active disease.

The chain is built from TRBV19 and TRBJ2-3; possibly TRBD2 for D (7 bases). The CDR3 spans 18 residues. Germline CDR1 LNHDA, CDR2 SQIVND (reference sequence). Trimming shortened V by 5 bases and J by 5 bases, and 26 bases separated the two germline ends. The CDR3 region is CASSGRMGGGGLGDTQYF. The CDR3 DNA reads TGTGCCAGTAGTGGCAGGATGGGTGGGGGGGGCCTCGGAGATACGCAGTATTTT.

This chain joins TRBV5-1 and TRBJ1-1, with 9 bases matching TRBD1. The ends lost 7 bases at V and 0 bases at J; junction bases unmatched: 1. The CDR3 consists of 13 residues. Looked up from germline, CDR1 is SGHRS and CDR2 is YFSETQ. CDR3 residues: CASGQGLNTEAFF. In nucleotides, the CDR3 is TGCGCCAGCGGACAGGGGCTGAACACTGAAGCTTTCTTT.

CDR3 nucleotides: TGTGCCTGGAACAAACAGGGGGCTGGATCCAATCAGCCCCAGCATTTT. This codes for CAWNKQGAGSNQPQHF. This sequence joins TRBV30 and TRBJ1-5, with 9 positions matching TRBD1. Losses at the gene ends were 4 bases for V and 3 bases for J; bases not matched to a gene: 10. The germline V gene encodes CDR1 GTSNPN and CDR2 SVGIG (reference sequence). The CDR3 length is 16 residues.

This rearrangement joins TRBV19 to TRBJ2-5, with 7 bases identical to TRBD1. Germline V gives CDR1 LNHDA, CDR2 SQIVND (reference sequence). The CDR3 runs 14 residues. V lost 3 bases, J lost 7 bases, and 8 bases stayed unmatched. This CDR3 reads CASSMTGTPGTQYF. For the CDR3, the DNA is TGTGCCAGTAGTATGACAGGGACCCCGGGGACCCAGTACTTC. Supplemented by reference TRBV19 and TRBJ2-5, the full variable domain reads DGGITQSPKYLFRKEGQNVTLSCEQNLNHDAMYWYRQDPGQGLRLIYYSQIVNDFQKGDIAEGYSVSREKKESFPLTVTSAQKNPTAFYLCASSMTGTPGTQYFGPGTRLLVL.

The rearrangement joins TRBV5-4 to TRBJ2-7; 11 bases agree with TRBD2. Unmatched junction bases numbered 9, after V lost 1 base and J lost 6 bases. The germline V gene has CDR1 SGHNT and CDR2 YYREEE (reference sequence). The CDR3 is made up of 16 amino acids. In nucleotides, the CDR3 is TGTGCCAGCAGCTTGTCCCCTAGCGGGGGGACCGTCGAGCAGTACTTC. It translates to CASSLSPSGGTVEQYF.

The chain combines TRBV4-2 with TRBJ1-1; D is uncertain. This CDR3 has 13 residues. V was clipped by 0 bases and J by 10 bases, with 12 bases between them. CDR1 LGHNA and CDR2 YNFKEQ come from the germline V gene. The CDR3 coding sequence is TGTGCCAGCAGCCAAGATCGCCAGGCTGGAGCTTTCTTT. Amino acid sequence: CASSQDRQAGAFF.

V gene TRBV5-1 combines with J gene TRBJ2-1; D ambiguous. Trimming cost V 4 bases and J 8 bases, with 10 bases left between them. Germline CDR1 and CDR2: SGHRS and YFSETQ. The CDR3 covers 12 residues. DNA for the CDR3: TGCGCCAGCAGCACCGGCCGGGATGAGCAGTTCTTC. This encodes CASSTGRDEQFF.

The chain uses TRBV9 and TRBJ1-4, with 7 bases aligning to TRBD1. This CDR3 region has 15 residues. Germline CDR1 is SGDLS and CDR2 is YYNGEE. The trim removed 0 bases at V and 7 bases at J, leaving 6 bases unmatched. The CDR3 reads CASSVAGRGFEKLFF. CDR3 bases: TGTGCCAGCAGCGTAGCCGGCAGGGGGTTTGAAAAACTGTTTTTT.

In nucleotides, the CDR3 is TGTGCCAGCAGTTCTCCAGGTAGCAATCAGCCCCAGCATTTT. It encodes CASSSPGSNQPQHF. The V gene is TRBV27, the J gene TRBJ1-5; no reliable D call. Germline loops: CDR1 MNHEY, CDR2 SMNVEV (reference sequence). The CDR3 has 14 residues. The V and J ends lost 4 bases and 0 bases respectively, with 7 bases between them.

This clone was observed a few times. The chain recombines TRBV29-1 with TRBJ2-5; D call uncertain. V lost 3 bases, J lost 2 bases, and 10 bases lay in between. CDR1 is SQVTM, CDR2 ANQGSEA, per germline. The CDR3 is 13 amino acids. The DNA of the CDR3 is TGCAGCGTTGATGGCCAGCGTCAAGAGACCCAGTACTTC. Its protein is CSVDGQRQETQYF.

CDR3 DNA: TGTGCCAGCAGCTTGGGGGCCGGAAACGAGCAGTACTTC. It translates to CASSLGAGNEQYF. The V gene is TRBV5-4, the J gene TRBJ2-7, with unresolved D. This CDR3 contains 13 residues. The ends were cut back, 0 bases at V and 5 bases at J, with 9 bases in the middle. CDR1 is SGHNT, CDR2 YYREEE, per germline (reference sequence).

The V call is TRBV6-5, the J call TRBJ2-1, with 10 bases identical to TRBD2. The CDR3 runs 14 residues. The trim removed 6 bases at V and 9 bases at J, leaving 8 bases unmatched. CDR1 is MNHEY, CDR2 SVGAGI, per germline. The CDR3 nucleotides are TGTGCCAGCAGCAATCTAGCGGGGGAAAGTGAGCAGTTCTTC. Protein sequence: CASSNLAGESEQFF.

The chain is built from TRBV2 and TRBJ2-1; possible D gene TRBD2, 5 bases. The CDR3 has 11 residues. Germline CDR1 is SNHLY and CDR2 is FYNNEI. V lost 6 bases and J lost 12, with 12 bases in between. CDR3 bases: TGTGCCAGCAGGGTAGGAGAGGGGCAGTTCTTC. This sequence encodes CASRVGEGQFF.

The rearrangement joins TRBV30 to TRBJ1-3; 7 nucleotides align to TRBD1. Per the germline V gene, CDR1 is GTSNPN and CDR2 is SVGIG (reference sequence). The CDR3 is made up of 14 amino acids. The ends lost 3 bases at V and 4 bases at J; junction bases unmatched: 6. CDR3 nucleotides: TGTGCCTGGAGCCGACAGGGATCAGGAAACACCATATATTTT. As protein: CAWSRQGSGNTIYF.

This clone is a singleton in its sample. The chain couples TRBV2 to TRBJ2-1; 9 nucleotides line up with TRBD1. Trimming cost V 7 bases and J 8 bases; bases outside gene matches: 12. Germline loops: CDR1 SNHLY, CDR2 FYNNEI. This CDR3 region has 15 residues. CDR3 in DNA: TGTGCCAGCACTGGGGCGGGACAGGGTAACGATGAGCAGTTCTTC. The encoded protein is CASTGAGQGNDEQFF. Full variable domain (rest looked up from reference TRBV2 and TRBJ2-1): EPEVTQTPSHQVTQMGQEVILRCVPISNHLYFYWYRQILGQKVEFLVSFYNNEISEKSEIFDDQFSVERPDGSNFTLKIRSTKLEDSAMYFCASTGAGQGNDEQFFGPGTRLTVL.

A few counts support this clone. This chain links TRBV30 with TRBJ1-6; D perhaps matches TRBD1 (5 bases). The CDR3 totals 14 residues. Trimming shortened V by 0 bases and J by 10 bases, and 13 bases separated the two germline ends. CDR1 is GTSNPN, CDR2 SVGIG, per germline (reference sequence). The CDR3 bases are TGTGCCTGGAGTGTACTCGGGGGAGGGTCACCCCTCCACTTT. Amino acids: CAWSVLGGGSPLHF.

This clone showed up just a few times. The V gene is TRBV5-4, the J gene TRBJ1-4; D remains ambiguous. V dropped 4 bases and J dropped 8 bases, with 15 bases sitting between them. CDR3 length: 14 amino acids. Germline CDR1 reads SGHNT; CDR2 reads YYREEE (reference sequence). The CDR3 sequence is CASSIRGSREKLFF. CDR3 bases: TGTGCCAGCAGCATTAGAGGGTCCCGCGAAAAACTGTTTTTT.

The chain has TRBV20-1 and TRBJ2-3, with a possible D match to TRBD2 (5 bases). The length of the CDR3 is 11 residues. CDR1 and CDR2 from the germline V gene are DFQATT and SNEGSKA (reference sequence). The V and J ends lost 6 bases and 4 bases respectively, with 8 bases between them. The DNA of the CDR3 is TGCAGTGCCCCGAGGGCAGATACGCAGTATTTT. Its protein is CSAPRADTQYF.

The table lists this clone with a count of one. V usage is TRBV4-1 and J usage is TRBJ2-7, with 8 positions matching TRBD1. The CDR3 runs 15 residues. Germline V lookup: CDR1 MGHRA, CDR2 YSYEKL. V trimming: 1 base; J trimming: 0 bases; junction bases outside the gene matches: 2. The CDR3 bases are TGCGCCAGCAGCCAAGGACAGGGGAGCTCCTACGAGCAGTACTTC. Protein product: CASSQGQGSSYEQYF.

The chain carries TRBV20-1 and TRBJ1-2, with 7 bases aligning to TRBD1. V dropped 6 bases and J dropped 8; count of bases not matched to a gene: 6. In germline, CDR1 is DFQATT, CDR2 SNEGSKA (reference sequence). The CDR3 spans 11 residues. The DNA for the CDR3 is TGCAGTGCAAGAACAGGGGCCGGCTACACCTTC. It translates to CSARTGAGYTF.

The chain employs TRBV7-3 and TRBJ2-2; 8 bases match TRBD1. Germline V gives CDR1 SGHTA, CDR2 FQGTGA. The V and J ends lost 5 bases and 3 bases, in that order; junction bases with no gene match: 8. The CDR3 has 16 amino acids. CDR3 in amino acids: CASSPWTGRDTGELFF. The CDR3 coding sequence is TGTGCCAGCAGCCCCTGGACAGGGAGAGACACCGGGGAGCTGTTTTTT.

The CDR3, as DNA: TGTGCCAGCAGTTACTCGAGGCAGGGAGGAGGTGGCTACACCTTC. Amino acids: CASSYSRQGGGGYTF. The chain links TRBV6-5 to TRBJ1-2, with D tentatively TRBD1 (5 bases). CDR3 size: 15 residues. Germline V gene data show CDR1 as MNHEY and CDR2 as SVGAGI. Trimming shortened V by 0 bases and J by 7 bases, and 15 bases separated the two germline ends.

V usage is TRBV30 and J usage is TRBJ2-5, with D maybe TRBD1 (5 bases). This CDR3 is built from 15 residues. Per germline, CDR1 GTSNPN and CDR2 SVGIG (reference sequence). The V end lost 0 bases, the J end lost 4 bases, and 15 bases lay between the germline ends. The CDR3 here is CAWSVQVTGPETQYF. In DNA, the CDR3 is TGTGCCTGGAGTGTACAGGTCACTGGACCAGAGACCCAGTACTTC.

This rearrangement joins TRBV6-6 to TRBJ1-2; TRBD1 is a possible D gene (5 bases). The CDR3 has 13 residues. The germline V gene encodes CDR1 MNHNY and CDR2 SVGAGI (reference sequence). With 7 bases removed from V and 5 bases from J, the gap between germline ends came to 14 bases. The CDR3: CASTPPGVYGYTF. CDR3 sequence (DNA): TGTGCCAGCACCCCGCCGGGGGTGTATGGCTACACCTTC.

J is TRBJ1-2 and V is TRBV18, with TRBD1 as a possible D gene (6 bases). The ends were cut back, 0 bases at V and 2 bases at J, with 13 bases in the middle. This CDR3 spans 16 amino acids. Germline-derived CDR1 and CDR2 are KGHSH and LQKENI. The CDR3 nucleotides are TGTGCCAGCTCACCACCAATGGGGCAGGGGAACTATGGCTACACCTTC. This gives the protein CASSPPMGQGNYGYTF.

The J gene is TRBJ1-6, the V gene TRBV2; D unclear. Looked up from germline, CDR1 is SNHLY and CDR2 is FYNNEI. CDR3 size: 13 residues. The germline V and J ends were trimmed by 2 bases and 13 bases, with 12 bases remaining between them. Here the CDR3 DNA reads TGTGCCAGCAGTGAAAGGTTGACTCTCCCCCTCCACTTT. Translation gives CASSERLTLPLHF.